This T cell receptor beta chain stems from a study of blood T cell repertoires in COVID-19. As for the study in general: The United States, Italy and Spain supplied acute and convalescent COVID-19 samples. PBMCs, B-cell-depleted T cells, or T cells provided the cDNA or gDNA that made up the material.

About this clone itself: Other DNA sequences in the sample encode the same CDR3.

Methods used by the authors: Quantification of nucleated cells was approximated via reference gene primer amplification. TCRdb's copy holds only in-frame clones and misses some; the assay was immunoSEQ multiplex PCR. Clone size and the V and J calls come from that table; the DNA yielded D and trimming. The sample has about 120,000 clones; 88% are singletons. Trimming cost V 0 bases and J 5 bases, with 5 bases left between them. CDR1 is SGHRS, CDR2 YFSETQ, per germline. CDR3 length equals 12 residues. This receptor was taken from a woman between 50 and 59 years old with acute or convalescent COVID-19. Sequenced sample: peripheral blood. The V and J genes are TRBV5-1 and TRBJ1-2, with no clear D. The CDR3 loop is CASSLDRYGYTF. The DNA for the CDR3 is TGCGCCAGCAGCTTGGACAGATATGGCTACACCTTC.